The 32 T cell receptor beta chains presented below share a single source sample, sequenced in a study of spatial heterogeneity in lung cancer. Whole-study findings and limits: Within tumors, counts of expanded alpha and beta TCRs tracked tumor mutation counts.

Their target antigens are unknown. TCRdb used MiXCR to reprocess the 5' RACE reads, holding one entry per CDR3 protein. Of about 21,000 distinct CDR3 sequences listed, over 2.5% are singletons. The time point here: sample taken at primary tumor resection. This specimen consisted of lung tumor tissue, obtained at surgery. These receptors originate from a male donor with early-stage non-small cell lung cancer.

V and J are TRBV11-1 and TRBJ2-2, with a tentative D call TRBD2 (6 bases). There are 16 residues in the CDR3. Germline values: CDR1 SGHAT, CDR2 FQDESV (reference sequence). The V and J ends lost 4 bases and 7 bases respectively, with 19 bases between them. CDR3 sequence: CASSSATGGLGGELFF. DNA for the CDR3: TGTGCCAGCAGCTCCGCGACCGGGGGTTTAGGCGGGGAGCTGTTTTTT.

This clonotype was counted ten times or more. The DNA for the CDR3 is TGCGCCAGCAGCTTGGCCTTGGAGGAGCTGTTTTTT. Amino acids: CASSLALEELFF. This chain joins TRBV5-1 and TRBJ2-2; D ambiguous. The CDR3 is 12 amino acids. Deletions cut 0 bases from V and 10 bases from J, with 7 bases between. Germline CDR1 is SGHRS and CDR2 is YFSETQ.

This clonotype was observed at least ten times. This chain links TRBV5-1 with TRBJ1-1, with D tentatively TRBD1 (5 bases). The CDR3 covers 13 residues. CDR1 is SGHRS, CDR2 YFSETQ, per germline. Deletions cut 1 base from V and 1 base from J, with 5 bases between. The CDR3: CASSLTGNTEAFF. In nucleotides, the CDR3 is TGCGCCAGCAGCTTGACAGGGAACACTGAAGCTTTCTTT.

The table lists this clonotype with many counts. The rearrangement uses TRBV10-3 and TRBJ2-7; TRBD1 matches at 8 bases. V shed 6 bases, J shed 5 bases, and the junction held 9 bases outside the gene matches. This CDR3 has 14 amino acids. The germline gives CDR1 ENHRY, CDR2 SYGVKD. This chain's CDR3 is CAISEGTGEHEQYF. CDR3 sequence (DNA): TGTGCCATCAGCGAAGGGACAGGAGAGCACGAGCAGTACTTC.

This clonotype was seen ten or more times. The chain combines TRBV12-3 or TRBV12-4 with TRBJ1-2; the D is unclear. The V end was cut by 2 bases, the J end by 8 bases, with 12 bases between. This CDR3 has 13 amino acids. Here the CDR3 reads CASSLRQDHGYTF. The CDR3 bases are TGTGCCAGCAGTTTAAGGCAGGATCACGGCTACACCTTC.

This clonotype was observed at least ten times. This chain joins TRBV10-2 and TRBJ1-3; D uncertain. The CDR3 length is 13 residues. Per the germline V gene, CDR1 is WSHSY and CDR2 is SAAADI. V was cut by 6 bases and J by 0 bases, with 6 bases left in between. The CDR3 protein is CASSAHSGNTIYF. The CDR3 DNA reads TGCGCCAGCAGCGCCCACTCTGGAAACACCATATATTTT.

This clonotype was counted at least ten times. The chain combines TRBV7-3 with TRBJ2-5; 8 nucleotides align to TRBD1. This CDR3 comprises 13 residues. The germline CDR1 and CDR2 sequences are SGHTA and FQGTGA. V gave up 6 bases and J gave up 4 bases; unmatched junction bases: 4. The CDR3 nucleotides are TGTGCCAGCAGTATTACAGGGGGAGAGACCCAGTACTTC. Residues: CASSITGGETQYF.

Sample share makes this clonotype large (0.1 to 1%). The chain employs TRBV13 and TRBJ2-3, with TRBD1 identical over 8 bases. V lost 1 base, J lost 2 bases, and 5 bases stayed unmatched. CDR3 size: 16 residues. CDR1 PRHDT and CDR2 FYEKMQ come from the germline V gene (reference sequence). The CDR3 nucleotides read TGTGCCAGCAGCTTAGTCGGGACAGGAGACACAGATACGCAGTATTTT. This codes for CASSLVGTGDTDTQYF.

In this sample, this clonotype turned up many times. This CDR3 reads CASKRGKGPGGAAYEQYF. CDR3 nucleotide sequence: TGCGCCAGCAAACGCGGAAAAGGGCCAGGGGGCGCCGCCTACGAGCAGTACTTC. The rearrangement links TRBV5-1 to TRBJ2-7, with TRBD1 matching 8 bases. The CDR3 has 18 amino acids. CDR1 SGHRS and CDR2 YFSETQ come from the germline V gene. The trim removed 6 bases at V and 2 bases at J, leaving 19 bases unmatched.

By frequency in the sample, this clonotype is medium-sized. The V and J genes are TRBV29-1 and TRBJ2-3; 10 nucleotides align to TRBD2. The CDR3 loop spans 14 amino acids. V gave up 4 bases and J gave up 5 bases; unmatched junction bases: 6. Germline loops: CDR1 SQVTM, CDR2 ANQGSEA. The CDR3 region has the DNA TGCAGCGTTGGGATCAGCGGGAGGGGAGATACGCAGTATTTT. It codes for CSVGISGRGDTQYF.

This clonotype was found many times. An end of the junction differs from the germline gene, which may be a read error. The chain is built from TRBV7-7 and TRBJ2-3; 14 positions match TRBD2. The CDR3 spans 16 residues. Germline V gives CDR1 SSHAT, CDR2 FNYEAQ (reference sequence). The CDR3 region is CASSSGTSGSVDTQYF. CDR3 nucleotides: TGTGCTAGCAGCTCCGGGACTAGCGGGAGCGTTGATACGCAGTATTTT.

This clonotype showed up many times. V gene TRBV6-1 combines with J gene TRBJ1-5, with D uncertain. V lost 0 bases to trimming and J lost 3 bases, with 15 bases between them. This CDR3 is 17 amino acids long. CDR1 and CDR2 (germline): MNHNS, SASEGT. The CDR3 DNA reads TGTGCCAGCAGTGAAGCTGCCAGTCCAGGAACCAATCAGCCCCAGCATTTT. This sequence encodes CASSEAASPGTNQPQHF.

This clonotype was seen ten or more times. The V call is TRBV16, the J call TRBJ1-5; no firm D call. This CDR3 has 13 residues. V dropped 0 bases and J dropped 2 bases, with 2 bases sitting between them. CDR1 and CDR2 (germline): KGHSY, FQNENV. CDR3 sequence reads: CASSQSGNQPQHF. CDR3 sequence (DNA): TGTGCCAGCAGCCAATCTGGCAATCAGCCCCAGCATTTT.

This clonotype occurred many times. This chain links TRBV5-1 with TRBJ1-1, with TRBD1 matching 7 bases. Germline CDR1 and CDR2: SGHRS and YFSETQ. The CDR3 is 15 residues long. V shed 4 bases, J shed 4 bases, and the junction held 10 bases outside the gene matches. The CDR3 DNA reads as TGCGCCAGCAGCCCTGTTACAGGGGTTTTCACTGAAGCTTTCTTT. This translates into CASSPVTGVFTEAFF.

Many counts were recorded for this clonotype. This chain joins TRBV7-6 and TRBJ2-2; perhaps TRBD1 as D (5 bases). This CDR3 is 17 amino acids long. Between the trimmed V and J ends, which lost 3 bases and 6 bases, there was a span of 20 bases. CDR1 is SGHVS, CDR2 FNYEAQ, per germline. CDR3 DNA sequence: TGTGCCAGCAGCTTCTTTTCGCAGGGTATTTTAGCCGGGGAGCTGTTTTTT. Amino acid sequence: CASSFFSQGILAGELFF.

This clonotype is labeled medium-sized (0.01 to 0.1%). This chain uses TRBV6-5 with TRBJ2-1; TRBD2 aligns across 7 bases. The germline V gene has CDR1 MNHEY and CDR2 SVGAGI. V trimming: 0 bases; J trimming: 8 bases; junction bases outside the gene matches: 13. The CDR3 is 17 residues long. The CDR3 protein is CASSYSTSTSSLDEQFF. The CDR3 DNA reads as TGTGCCAGCAGTTACTCGACTAGCACCTCATCCTTGGATGAGCAGTTCTTC.

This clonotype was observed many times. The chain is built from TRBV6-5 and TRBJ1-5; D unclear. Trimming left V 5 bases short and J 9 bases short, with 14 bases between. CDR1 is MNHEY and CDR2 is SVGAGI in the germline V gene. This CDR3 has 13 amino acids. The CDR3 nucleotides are TGTGCCAGCAGTCCCCAAAGGAGTGGGCCCCAGCATTTT. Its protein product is CASSPQRSGPQHF.

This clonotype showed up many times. CDR3 protein: CASSQDRWAHQETQYF. DNA of the CDR3: TGTGCCAGCAGCCAAGATCGGTGGGCGCACCAAGAGACCCAGTACTTC. The chain links TRBV14 to TRBJ2-5; D is undetermined. V lost 0 bases and J 0 bases, leaving 11 bases between the germline ends. Germline V gives CDR1 SGHDN, CDR2 FVKESK. CDR3 length: 16 residues.

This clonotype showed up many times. Here the CDR3 reads CASSPLQGANSPLHF. In DNA, the CDR3 is TGTGCCAGCAGCCCCTTACAGGGGGCGAATTCACCCCTCCACTTT. The V gene is TRBV7-8, the J gene TRBJ1-6; 9 nucleotides align to TRBD1. This CDR3 region has 15 residues. V dropped 5 bases and J dropped 7; count of bases not matched to a gene: 6. Germline assignment: CDR1 SGHVS and CDR2 FQNEAQ. Filled out from reference TRBV7-8 and TRBJ1-6, the complete variable domain reads GAGVSQSPRYKVAKRGQDVALRCDPISGHVSLFWYQQALGQGPEFLTYFQNEAQLDKSGLPSDRFFAERPEGSVSTLKIQRTQQEDSAVYLCASSPLQGANSPLHFGNGTRLTVT.

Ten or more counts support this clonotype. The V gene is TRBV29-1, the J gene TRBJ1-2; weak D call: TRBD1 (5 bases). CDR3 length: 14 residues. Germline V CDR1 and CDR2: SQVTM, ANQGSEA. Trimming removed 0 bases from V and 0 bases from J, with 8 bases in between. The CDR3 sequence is CSVEEGAANYGYTF. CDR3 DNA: TGCAGCGTTGAAGAAGGGGCGGCTAACTATGGCTACACCTTC.

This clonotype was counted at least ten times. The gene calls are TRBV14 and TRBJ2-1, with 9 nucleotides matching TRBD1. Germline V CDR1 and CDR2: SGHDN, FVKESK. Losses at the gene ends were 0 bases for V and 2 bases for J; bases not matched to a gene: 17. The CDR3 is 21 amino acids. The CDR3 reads CASSQDRPNQGQGSPYNEQFF. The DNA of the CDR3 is TGTGCCAGCAGCCAAGATAGACCCAACCAAGGACAGGGGTCACCCTACAATGAGCAGTTCTTC.

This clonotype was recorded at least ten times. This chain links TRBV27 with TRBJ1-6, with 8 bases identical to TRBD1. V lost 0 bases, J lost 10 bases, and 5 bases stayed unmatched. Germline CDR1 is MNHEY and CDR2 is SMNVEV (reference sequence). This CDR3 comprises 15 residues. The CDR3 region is CASSLSDRDVSPLHF. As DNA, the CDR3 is TGTGCCAGCAGTTTATCGGACAGGGACGTCTCACCCCTCCACTTT.

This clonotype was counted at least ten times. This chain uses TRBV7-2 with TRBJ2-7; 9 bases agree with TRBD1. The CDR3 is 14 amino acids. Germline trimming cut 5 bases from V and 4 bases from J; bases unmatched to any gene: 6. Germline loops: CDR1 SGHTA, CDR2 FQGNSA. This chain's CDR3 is CASSLPGQGYEQYF. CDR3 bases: TGTGCCAGCAGCCTACCGGGACAGGGATACGAGCAGTACTTC.

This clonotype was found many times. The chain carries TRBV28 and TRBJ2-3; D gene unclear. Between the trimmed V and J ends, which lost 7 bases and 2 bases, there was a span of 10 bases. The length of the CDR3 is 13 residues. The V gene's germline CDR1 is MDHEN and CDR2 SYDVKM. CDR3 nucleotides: TGTGCCAGCAAGGCGGAAAACACAGATACGCAGTATTTT. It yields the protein CASKAENTDTQYF.

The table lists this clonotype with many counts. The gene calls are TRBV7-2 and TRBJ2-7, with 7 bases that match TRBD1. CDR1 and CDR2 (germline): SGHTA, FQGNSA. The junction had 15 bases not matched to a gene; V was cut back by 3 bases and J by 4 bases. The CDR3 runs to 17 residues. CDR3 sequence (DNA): TGTGCCAGCAGCTTGAACATAAGAGGGGGACAGTCGTACGAGCAGTACTTC. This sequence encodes CASSLNIRGGQSYEQYF.

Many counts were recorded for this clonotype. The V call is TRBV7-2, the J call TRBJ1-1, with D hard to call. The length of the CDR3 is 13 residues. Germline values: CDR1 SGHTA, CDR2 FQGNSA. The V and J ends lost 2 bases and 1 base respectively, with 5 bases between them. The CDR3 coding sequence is TGTGCCAGCAGCTTACGCCGGAACACTGAAGCTTTCTTT. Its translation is CASSLRRNTEAFF.

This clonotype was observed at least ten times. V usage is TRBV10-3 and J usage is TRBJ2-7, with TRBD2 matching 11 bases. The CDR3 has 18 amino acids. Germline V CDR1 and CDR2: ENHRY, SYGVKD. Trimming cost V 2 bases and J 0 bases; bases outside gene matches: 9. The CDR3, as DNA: TGTGCCATCAGTGAGCGGCTAGCGGGAGGACTGGGCTCCTACGAGCAGTACTTC. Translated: CAISERLAGGLGSYEQYF.

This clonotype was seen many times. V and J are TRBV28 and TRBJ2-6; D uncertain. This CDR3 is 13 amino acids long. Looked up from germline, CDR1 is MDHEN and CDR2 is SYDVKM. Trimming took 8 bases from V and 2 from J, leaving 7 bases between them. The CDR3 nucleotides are TGTGCCAGCCGTACCCCTGGGGCCAACGTCCTGACTTTC. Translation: CASRTPGANVLTF.

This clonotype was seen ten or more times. CDR3 sequence: CASATRPGQGGYGYTF. CDR3 bases: TGTGCTAGTGCCACCCGCCCGGGACAGGGGGGCTATGGCTACACCTTC. This rearrangement joins TRBV12-5 to TRBJ1-2; 11 bases line up with TRBD1. Germline assignment: CDR1 LGHNT and CDR2 FRNRAP. The CDR3 length is 16 residues. The V and J ends lost 7 bases and 4 bases, in that order; junction bases with no gene match: 11.

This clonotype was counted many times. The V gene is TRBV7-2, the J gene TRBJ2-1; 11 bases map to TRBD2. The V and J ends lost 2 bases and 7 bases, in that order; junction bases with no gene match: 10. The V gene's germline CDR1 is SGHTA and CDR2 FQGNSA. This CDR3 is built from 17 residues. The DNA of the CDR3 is TGTGCCAGCAGCTTACGTCCTACTAGCGGGAGTATAAATGAGCAGTTCTTC. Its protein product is CASSLRPTSGSINEQFF.

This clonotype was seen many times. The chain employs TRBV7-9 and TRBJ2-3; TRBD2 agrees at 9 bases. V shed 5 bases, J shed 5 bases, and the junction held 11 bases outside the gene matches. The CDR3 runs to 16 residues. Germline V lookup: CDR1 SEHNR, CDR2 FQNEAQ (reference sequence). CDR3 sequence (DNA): TGTGCCAGCAGCCTAACTTTAGCGGGAGCGATAGATACGCAGTATTTT. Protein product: CASSLTLAGAIDTQYF.

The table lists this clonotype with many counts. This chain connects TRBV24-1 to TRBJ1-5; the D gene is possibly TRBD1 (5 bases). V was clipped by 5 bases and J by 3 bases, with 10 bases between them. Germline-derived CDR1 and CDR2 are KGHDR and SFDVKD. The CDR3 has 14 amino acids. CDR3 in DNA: TGTGCCACCAGTGGCTGGGGGAACAATCAGCCCCAGCATTTT. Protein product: CATSGWGNNQPQHF.